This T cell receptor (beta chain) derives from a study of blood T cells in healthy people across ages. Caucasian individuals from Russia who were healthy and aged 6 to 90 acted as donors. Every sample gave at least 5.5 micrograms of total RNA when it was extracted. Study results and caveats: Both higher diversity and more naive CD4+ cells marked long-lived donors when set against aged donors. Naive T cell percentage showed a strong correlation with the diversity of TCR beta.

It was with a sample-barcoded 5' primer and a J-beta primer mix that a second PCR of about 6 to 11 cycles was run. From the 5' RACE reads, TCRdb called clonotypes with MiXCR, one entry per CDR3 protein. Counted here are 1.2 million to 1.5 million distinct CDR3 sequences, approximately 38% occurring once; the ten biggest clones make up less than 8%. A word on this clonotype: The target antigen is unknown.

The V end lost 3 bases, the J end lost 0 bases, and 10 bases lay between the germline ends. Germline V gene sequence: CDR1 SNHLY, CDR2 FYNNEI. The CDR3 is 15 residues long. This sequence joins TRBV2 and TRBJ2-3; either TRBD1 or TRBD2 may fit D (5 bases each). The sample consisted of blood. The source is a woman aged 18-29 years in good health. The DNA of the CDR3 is TGTGCCAGCAGTGATGGGGGTTTTAGCACAGATACGCAGTATTTT. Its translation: CASSDGGFSTDTQYF.